The entry below gives a single TCR beta chain sequence along with its context. Antigen: not known. The junction departs from germline at one end; a sequencing error may be responsible. This CDR3 is 18 amino acids long. Germline V CDR1 and CDR2: LNHDA, SQIVND (reference sequence). Individually, cDNA molecules had unique molecular identifiers attached to them. TCRdb reanalysed the 5' RACE reads using MiXCR and keeps one entry per CDR3 protein. The sample holds some 77,000 distinct CDR3 sequences, roughly 16% seen once. These data come from a study of early T cells in non-severe SARS-CoV-2 infection. The overall study: Chains were unpaired, as sequencing was done on bulk RNA from unsorted whole blood. Study results and limitations: Matching against VDJdb likely underestimated virus-specific expansions, favoring anti-spike CD8.

The chain links TRBV19 to TRBJ2-2; 9 bases are a match to TRBD2. The source is an adult who was a healthcare worker with PCR-confirmed SARS-CoV-2 infection or an uninfected control (not recorded which). Sample: whole blood. As DNA, the CDR3 is TGTGTCAGTAACCCGCCCCTCAAGACTAGCGGGAACACCGGGGAGCTGTTTTTT. This sequence encodes CVSNPPLKTSGNTGELFF.